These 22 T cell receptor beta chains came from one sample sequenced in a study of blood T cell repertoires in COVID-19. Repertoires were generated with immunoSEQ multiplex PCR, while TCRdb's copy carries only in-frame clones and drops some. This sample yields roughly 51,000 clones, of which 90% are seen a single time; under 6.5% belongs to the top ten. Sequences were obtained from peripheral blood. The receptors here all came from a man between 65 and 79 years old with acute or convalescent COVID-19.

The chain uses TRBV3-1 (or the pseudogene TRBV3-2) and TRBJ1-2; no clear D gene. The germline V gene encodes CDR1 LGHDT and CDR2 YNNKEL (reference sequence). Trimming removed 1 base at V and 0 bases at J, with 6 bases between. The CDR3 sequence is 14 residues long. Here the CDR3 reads CASSQGLANYGYTF. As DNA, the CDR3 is TGTGCCAGCAGCCAAGGCCTAGCTAACTATGGCTACACCTTC.

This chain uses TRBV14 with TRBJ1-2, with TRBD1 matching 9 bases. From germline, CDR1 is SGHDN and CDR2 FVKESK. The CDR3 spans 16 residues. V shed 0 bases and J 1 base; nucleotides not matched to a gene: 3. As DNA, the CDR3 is TGTGCCAGCAGCCAAGATCCGGGACAGGGTAACTATGGCTACACCTTC. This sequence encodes CASSQDPGQGNYGYTF.

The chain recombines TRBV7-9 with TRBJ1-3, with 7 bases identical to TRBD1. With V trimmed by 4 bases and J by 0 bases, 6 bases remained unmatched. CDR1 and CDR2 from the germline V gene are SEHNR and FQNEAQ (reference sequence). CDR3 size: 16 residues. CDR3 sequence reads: CASSSVGQLSGNTIYF. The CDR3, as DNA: TGTGCCAGCAGCTCGGTGGGACAGCTCTCTGGAAACACCATATATTTT.

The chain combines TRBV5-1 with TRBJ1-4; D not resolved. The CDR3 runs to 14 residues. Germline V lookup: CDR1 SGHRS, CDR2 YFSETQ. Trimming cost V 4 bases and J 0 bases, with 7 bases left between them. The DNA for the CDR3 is TGCGCCAGCAGCCTGACTCCAACTAATGAAAAACTGTTTTTT. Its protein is CASSLTPTNEKLFF. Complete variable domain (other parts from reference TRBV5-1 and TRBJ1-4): KAGVTQTPRYLIKTRGQQVTLSCSPISGHRSVSWYQQTPGQGLQFLFEYFSETQRNKGNFPGRFSGRQFSNSRSEMNVSTLELGDSALYLCASSLTPTNEKLFFGSGTQLSVL.

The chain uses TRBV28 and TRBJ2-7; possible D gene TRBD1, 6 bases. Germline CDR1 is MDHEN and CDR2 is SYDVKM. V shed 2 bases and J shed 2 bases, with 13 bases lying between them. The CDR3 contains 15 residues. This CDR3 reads CASSLGWTDTYEQYF. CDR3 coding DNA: TGTGCCAGCAGTTTAGGATGGACAGATACCTACGAGCAGTACTTC.

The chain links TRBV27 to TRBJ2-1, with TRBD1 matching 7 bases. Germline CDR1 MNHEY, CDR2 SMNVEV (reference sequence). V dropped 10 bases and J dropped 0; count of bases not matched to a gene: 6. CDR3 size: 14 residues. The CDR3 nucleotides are TGTGCCACTTCAGGGGGTAGCTCCTACAATGAGCAGTTCTTC. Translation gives CATSGGSSYNEQFF.

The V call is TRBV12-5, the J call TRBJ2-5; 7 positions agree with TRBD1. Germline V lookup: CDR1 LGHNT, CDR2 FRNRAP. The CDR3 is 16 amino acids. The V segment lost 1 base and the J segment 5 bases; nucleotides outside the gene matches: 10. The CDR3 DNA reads TGTGCTAGTGGTTTGGCTTTACAGGGGACCGGGGAGACCCAGTACTTC. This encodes CASGLALQGTGETQYF.

CDR3 DNA sequence: TGTGCCAGTAGTATAGTCTTGGGGCTAGGCACCGGGGAGCTGTTTTTT. It is translated as CASSIVLGLGTGELFF. The chain recombines TRBV19 with TRBJ2-2; TRBD1 might be the D (5 bases). V gave up 1 base and J gave up 4 bases, with 13 bases separating them. There are 16 residues in the CDR3. CDR1 LNHDA and CDR2 SQIVND come from the germline V gene (reference sequence).

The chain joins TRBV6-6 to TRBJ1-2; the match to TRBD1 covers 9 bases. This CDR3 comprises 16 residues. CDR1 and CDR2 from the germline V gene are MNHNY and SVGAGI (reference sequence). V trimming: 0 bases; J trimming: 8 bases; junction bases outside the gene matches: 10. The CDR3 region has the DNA TGTGCCAGCAGTTACTCTTTACAGGGGGCCTTCGAGGGCTACACCTTC. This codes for CASSYSLQGAFEGYTF.

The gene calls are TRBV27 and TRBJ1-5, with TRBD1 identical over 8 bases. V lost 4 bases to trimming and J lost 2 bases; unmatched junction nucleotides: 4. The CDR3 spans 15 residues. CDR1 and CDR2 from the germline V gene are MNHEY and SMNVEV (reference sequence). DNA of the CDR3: TGTGCCAGCAGTTCCGACAGGGGTGGCAATCAGCCCCAGCATTTT. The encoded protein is CASSSDRGGNQPQHF.

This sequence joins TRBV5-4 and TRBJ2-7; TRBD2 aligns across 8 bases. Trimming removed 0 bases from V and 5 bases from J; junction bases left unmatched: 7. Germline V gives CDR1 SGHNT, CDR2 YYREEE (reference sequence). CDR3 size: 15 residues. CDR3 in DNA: TGTGCCAGCAGCTTGGGGGCGGGGGGATTGGACGAGCAGTACTTC. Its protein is CASSLGAGGLDEQYF.

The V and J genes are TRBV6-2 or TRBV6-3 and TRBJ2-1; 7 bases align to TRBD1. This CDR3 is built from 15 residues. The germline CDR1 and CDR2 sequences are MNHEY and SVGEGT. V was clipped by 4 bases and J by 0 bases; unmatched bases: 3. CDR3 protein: CASSSTGLSYNEQFF. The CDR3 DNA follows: TGTGCCAGCAGTTCGACAGGGCTCTCCTACAATGAGCAGTTCTTC.

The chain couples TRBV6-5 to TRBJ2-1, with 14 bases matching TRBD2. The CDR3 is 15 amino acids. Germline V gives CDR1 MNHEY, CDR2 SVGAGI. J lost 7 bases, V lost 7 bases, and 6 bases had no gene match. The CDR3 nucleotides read TGTGCCAGCAAGGAGTGGACTAGCGGGAGGAATGAGCAGTTCTTC. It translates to CASKEWTSGRNEQFF.

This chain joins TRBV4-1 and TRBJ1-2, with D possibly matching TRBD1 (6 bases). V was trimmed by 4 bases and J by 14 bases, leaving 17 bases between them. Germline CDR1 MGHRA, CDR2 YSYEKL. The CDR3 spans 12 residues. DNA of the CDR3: TGCGCCAGCAGCCCCACCACAGGGTTGAATACCTTC. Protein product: CASSPTTGLNTF.

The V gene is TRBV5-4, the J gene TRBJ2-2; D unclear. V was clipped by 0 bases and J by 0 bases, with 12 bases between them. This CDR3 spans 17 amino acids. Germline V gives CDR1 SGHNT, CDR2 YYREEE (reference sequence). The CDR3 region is CASSLDRPIANTGELFF. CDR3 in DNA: TGTGCCAGCAGCTTGGACAGACCTATAGCGAACACCGGGGAGCTGTTTTTT.

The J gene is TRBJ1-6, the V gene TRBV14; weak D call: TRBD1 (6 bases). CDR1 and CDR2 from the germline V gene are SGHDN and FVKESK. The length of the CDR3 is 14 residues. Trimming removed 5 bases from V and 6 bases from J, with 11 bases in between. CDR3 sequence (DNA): TGTGCCAGCAGCGCAGGGGTTTCTAATTCACCCCTCCACTTT. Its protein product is CASSAGVSNSPLHF.

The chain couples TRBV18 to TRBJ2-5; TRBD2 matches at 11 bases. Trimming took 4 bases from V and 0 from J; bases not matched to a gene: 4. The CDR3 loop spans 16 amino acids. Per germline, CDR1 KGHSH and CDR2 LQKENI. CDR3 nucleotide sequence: TGTGCCAGCTCACACGTACTAGCGGGGGACCAAGAGACCCAGTACTTC. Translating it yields CASSHVLAGDQETQYF. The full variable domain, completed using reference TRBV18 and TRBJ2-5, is NAGVMQNPRHLVRRRGQEARLRCSPMKGHSHVYWYRQLPEEGLKFMVYLQKENIIDESGMPKERFSAEFPKEGPSILRIQQVVRGDSAAYFCASSHVLAGDQETQYFGPGTRLLVL.

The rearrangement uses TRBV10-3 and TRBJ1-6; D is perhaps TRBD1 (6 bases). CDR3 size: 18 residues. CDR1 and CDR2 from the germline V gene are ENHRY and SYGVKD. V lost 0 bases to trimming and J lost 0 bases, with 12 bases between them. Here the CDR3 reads CAISESRGAPSYNSPLHF. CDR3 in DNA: TGTGCCATCAGTGAGTCCCGGGGGGCCCCCTCCTATAATTCACCCCTCCACTTT.

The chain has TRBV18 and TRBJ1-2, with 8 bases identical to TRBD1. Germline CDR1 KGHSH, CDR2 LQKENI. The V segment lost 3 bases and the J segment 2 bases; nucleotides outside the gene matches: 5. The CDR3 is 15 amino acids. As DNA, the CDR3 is TGTGCCAGCTCACCGCCCGGGACAGGAAACTATGGCTACACCTTC. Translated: CASSPPGTGNYGYTF. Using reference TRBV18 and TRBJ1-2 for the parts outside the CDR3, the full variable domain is NAGVMQNPRHLVRRRGQEARLRCSPMKGHSHVYWYRQLPEEGLKFMVYLQKENIIDESGMPKERFSAEFPKEGPSILRIQQVVRGDSAAYFCASSPPGTGNYGYTFGSGTRLTVV.

The CDR3 loop is CASSRTGSNTGELFF. CDR3 nucleotide sequence: TGTGCCAGCAGCAGGACAGGGTCGAACACCGGGGAGCTGTTTTTT. V gene TRBV6-2 or TRBV6-3 combines with J gene TRBJ2-2, with 8 nucleotides matching TRBD1. From germline, CDR1 is MNHEY and CDR2 SVGEGT. This CDR3 is built from 15 residues. V shed 6 bases, J shed 0 bases, and the junction held 3 bases outside the gene matches.

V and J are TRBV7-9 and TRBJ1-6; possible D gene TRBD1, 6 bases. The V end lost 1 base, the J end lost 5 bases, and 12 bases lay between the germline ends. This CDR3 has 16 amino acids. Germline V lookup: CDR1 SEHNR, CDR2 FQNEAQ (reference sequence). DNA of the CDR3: TGTGCCAGCAGCTTAGGCGGGGGGCTGGATAATTCACCCCTCCACTTT. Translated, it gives CASSLGGGLDNSPLHF. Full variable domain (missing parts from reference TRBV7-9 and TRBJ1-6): DTGVSQNPRHKITKRGQNVTFRCDPISEHNRLYWYRQTLGQGPEFLTYFQNEAQLEKSRLLSDRFSAERPKGSFSTLEIQRTEQGDSAMYLCASSLGGGLDNSPLHFGNGTRLTVT.

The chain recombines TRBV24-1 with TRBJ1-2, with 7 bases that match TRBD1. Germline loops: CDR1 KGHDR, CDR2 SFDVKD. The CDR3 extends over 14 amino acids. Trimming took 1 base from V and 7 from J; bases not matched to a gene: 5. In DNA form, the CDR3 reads TGTGCCACCAGTGATTTTGAGGGGGCGGGTGGCTACACCTTC. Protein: CATSDFEGAGGYTF.